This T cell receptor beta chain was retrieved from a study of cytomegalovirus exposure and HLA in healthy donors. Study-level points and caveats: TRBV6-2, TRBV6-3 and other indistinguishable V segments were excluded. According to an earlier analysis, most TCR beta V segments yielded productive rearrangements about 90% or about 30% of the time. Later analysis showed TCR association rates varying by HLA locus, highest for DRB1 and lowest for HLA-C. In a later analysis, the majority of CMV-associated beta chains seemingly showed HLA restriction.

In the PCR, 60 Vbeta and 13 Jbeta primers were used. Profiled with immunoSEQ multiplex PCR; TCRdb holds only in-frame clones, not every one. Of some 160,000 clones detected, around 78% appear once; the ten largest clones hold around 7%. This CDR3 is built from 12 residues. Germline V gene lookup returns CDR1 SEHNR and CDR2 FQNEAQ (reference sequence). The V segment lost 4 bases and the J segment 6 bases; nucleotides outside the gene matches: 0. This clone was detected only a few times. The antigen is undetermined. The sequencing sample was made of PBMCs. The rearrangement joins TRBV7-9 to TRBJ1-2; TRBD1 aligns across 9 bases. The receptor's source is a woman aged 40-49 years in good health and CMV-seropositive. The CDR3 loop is CASSWTGDGYTF. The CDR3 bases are TGTGCCAGCAGCTGGACAGGGGATGGCTACACCTTC.